The rows below give T cell receptor beta chains drawn from one sample of a study of monozygotic twins with inflammatory bowel disease. TCRdb reworked the 5' RACE reads into one entry per CDR3 protein, no DNA. The repertoire table contains over 150,000 distinct CDR3 sequences. Sequencing was performed on blood. All receptors derive from a human donor with ulcerative colitis or Crohn's disease, or a healthy co-twin of an affected twin (not recorded which). CDR3s include the opening cysteine and the closing phenylalanine or tryptophan.

V,J,CDR3
TRBV6-2/TRBV6-3,TRBJ1-1,CASSDTLNTEAFF
TRBV19,TRBJ1-1,CASSDRGRKAYTEAFF
TRBV7-6,TRBJ2-1,CASSLYPAGVIVHEQFF
TRBV27,TRBJ1-5,CASSRTYRGNQPQHF
TRBV7-2,TRBJ2-2,CASSLYIAGTNTGELFF
TRBV11-2,TRBJ2-3,CASSSILHNTDTQYF
TRBV19,TRBJ2-2,CASRRVRAAGELFF
TRBV20-1,TRBJ1-5,CSATTGQYSNQPQHF
TRBV3-1,TRBJ1-1,CASSLTGTGPTEAFF
TRBV2,TRBJ2-5,CASADWETQYF
TRBV7-2,TRBJ2-2,CASSHLTGDFGELFF
TRBV7-6,TRBJ2-6,CASTSGSGANVLTF
TRBV7-9,TRBJ2-5,CASSLGSLAGERETQYF
TRBV20-1,TRBJ2-6,CSASVTSGANVLTF
TRBV20-1,TRBJ2-2,CSASTAGVGELFF
TRBV27,TRBJ2-7,CASSPGTSGSYEQYF
TRBV4-2,TRBJ2-6,CASSQVGGAEGANVLTF
TRBV20-1,TRBJ2-5,CSAREDYRDFHETQYF
TRBV7-2,TRBJ2-4,CASSVRGTGGNIQYF
TRBV14,TRBJ2-1,CASSQGRAFEQFF
TRBV20-1,TRBJ2-4,CSAKTFPPFLAKNIQYF
TRBV19,TRBJ2-6,CASRLTGTSGANVLTF